The clone carrying this TCR beta chain occurred a few times. Antigen specificity is unknown. RNA transcripts yielded amplified TCR beta CDR3 regions. The HTBI primer set was used in a first-round RT-PCR of the TCR CDR3. TCRdb fed the multiplex PCR reads into MiXCR, producing one record per CDR3 protein. Of about 410,000 distinct CDR3 sequences listed, roughly 14% are singletons. This sample holds PBMCs from less than 11 ml fresh peripheral blood. This sample is part of a study of T cells in Graves' hyperthyroidism and ophthalmopathy. The study's findings and limits: With a median lead of about 6.9 months before onset, the model predicted ophthalmopathy.

The junction had 5 bases not matched to a gene; V was cut back by 4 bases and J by 7 bases. Germline loops: CDR1 SGDLS, CDR2 YYNGEE. The CDR3 has 16 residues. The TCR comes from a man between 18 and 35 years old with Graves' ophthalmopathy. Sequenced sample: blood. This chain connects TRBV9 to TRBJ2-1, with 16 bases aligning to TRBD2. CDR3 sequence (DNA): TGTGCCAGCAGCAAGGGACTAGCGGGGGGGCGGAATGAGCAGTTCTTC. Amino acid sequence: CASSKGLAGGRNEQFF.